These 27 T cell receptor beta chains came from one sample sequenced in a study of blood T cell repertoires in COVID-19. Generated by immunoSEQ multiplex PCR, the TCRdb table keeps only in-frame clones and is missing some. The sample yields tens of thousands of clones, around 90% seen once. The sample comprised peripheral blood. These receptors all stem from a man aged 50 or older with COVID-19, enrolled during active disease.

The V gene is TRBV28, the J gene TRBJ1-2, with D perhaps matching TRBD1 (6 bases). The CDR3 sequence is 16 residues long. V shed 2 bases and J shed 2 bases, with 15 bases lying between them. Germline CDR1 and CDR2: MDHEN and SYDVKM. CDR3 region: CASSLIIPTGNYGYTF. The CDR3, as DNA: TGTGCCAGCAGTTTAATTATCCCGACAGGAAACTATGGCTACACCTTC.

This chain joins TRBV24-1 and TRBJ2-3, with 10 nucleotides matching TRBD1. Germline V gene data show CDR1 as KGHDR and CDR2 as SFDVKD. The CDR3 extends over 16 amino acids. Trimming took 4 bases from V and 2 from J; bases not matched to a gene: 5. The CDR3 sequence: CATSDPGQGNTDTQYF. DNA of the CDR3: TGTGCCACCAGTGACCCGGGACAGGGGAACACAGATACGCAGTATTTT.

As for this clone: This sample also contains other DNA sequences that code for the same CDR3. The genes are TRBV29-1 and TRBJ2-5; TRBD2 matches at 13 bases. CDR1 and CDR2 from the germline V gene are SQVTM and ANQGSEA. CDR3 length equals 15 residues. V shed 5 bases, J shed 2 bases, and the junction held 5 bases outside the gene matches. The CDR3 bases are TGCAGCGTTTATGGACTAGCGGGGGATCAAGAGACCCAGTACTTC. Encoded protein: CSVYGLAGDQETQYF.

J is TRBJ2-1 and V is TRBV20-1; D may be TRBD2 (5 bases). This CDR3 has 11 amino acids. Trimming left V 2 bases short and J 7 bases short, with 6 bases between. CDR1 and CDR2 (germline): DFQATT, SNEGSKA (reference sequence). CDR3 amino acids: CSARPGNEQFF. The CDR3, as DNA: TGCAGTGCTAGACCGGGGAATGAGCAGTTCTTC.

This chain connects TRBV4-3 to TRBJ1-6, with TRBD1 matching 7 bases. Germline trimming cut 0 bases from V and 7 bases from J; bases unmatched to any gene: 6. CDR3 length equals 16 residues. Per the germline V gene, CDR1 is LGHNA and CDR2 is YSLEER. CDR3 protein: CASSQEAGGWNSPLHF. In DNA, the CDR3 is TGCGCCAGCAGCCAAGAGGCAGGGGGTTGGAATTCACCCCTCCACTTT.

This chain joins TRBV3-1 (or the pseudogene TRBV3-2) and TRBJ2-7; no reliable D call. CDR1 is LGHDT and CDR2 is YNNKEL in the germline V gene (reference sequence). The V end lost 4 bases, the J end lost 3 bases, and 7 bases lay between the germline ends. The CDR3 is 12 amino acids. The CDR3 reads CASSRVSYEQYF. The CDR3, as DNA: TGTGCCAGCAGCCGAGTAAGCTACGAGCAGTACTTC.

The chain employs TRBV7-3 and TRBJ1-1, with D unresolved. The V gene's germline CDR1 is SGHTA and CDR2 FQGTGA. This CDR3 region has 15 residues. V lost 0 bases, J lost 4 bases, and 12 bases lay in between. CDR3 amino acids: CASSLTGGKVTEAFF. CDR3 nucleotide sequence: TGTGCCAGCAGCTTAACTGGCGGTAAGGTCACTGAAGCTTTCTTT.

This chain joins TRBV3-1 (or the pseudogene TRBV3-2) and TRBJ1-4; no firm D call. The CDR3 is 13 residues long. V was trimmed by 1 base and J by 7 bases, leaving 7 bases between them. Germline CDR1 LGHDT, CDR2 YNNKEL (reference sequence). The CDR3 loop reads CASSQVSGEKLFF. CDR3 coding DNA: TGTGCCAGCAGCCAAGTTTCGGGTGAAAAACTGTTTTTT.

The gene calls are TRBV2 and TRBJ1-1; D might be TRBD1 (5 bases). The ends were cut back, 6 bases at V and 5 bases at J, with 13 bases in the middle. The CDR3 is 13 residues long. Germline V gene lookup returns CDR1 SNHLY and CDR2 FYNNEI. CDR3 sequence reads: CASRGLGDTEAFF. CDR3 bases: TGTGCCAGCAGAGGCCTAGGGGATACTGAAGCTTTCTTT.

The rearrangement joins TRBV29-1 to TRBJ1-2, with 7 bases aligning to TRBD1. Germline V CDR1 and CDR2: SQVTM, ANQGSEA. The CDR3 extends over 12 amino acids. The ends lost 7 bases at V and 4 bases at J; junction bases unmatched: 6. For the CDR3, the DNA is TGCAGCGGCGGGGACAGCCGCTATGGCTACACCTTC. Protein: CSGGDSRYGYTF.

This chain links TRBV27 with TRBJ2-2, with TRBD1 identical over 8 bases. CDR3 size: 15 residues. The J segment lost 1 base and the V segment lost 6 bases, leaving 4 bases of the junction unmatched. The germline V gene has CDR1 MNHEY and CDR2 SMNVEV (reference sequence). CDR3 sequence: CASSLTGVNTGELFF. DNA for the CDR3: TGTGCCAGCAGCCTGACAGGGGTGAACACCGGGGAGCTGTTTTTT.

The rearrangement joins TRBV19 to TRBJ1-5; D call uncertain. The CDR3 sequence is 15 residues long. Looked up from germline, CDR1 is LNHDA and CDR2 is SQIVND (reference sequence). Deletions cut 3 bases from V and 4 bases from J, with 13 bases between. The CDR3 region has the DNA TGTGCCAGTAGTATCAACGGGATTCGGAATCAGCCCCAGCATTTT. Its protein is CASSINGIRNQPQHF.

This chain links TRBV15 with TRBJ2-3; D call uncertain. CDR1 is LNHNV and CDR2 is YYDKDF in the germline V gene (reference sequence). Trimming took 1 base from V and 1 from J, leaving 9 bases between them. There are 15 residues in the CDR3. The DNA for the CDR3 is TGTGCCACCAGCAGAGCCCCCTTTGGCACAGATACGCAGTATTTT. This encodes CATSRAPFGTDTQYF. The full variable domain, in which reference TRBV15 and TRBJ2-3 provide the parts outside the CDR3, is DAMVIQNPRYQVTQFGKPVTLSCSQTLNHNVMYWYQQKSSQAPKLLFHYYDKDFNNEADTPDNFQSRRPNTSFCFLDIRSPGLGDTAMYLCATSRAPFGTDTQYFGPGTRLTVL.

The rearrangement links TRBV6-1 to TRBJ1-5; D not certain. The CDR3 has 17 amino acids. The V gene lost 0 bases and the J gene lost 2 bases, with 14 bases spanning the gap. Germline CDR1 reads MNHNS; CDR2 reads SASEGT. The CDR3 here is CASSEASRQRGNQPQHF. DNA for the CDR3: TGTGCCAGCAGTGAAGCGTCCAGGCAACGAGGCAATCAGCCCCAGCATTTT.

V gene TRBV11-2 combines with J gene TRBJ2-7; D not resolved. CDR1 and CDR2 from the germline V gene are SGHAT and FQNNGV. This CDR3 region has 11 residues. The V and J ends lost 5 bases and 4 bases respectively, with 6 bases between them. CDR3 residues: CASSPSYEQYF. CDR3 nucleotide sequence: TGTGCCAGCAGCCCTAGTTACGAGCAGTACTTC.

This clone was counted a single time. The chain couples TRBV28 to TRBJ1-2; no clear D. Germline CDR1 reads MDHEN; CDR2 reads SYDVKM. V gave up 6 bases and J gave up 4 bases, with 18 bases separating them. This CDR3 is 15 amino acids long. CDR3 sequence reads: CASSRPGGPSYGYTF. CDR3 DNA sequence: TGTGCCAGCAGCCGCCCCGGCGGTCCTTCCTATGGCTACACCTTC.

The CDR3 bases are TGTGCCAGCAGTTTATTAATCAGGGGTAACTATGGCTACACCTTC. Translated: CASSLLIRGNYGYTF. This chain uses TRBV28 with TRBJ1-2; tentative D call: TRBD1 (6 bases). CDR1 is MDHEN, CDR2 SYDVKM, per germline. With 1 base removed from V and 1 base from J, the gap between germline ends came to 10 bases. The CDR3 totals 15 residues.

The rearrangement joins TRBV12-5 to TRBJ2-5, with TRBD1 matching 7 bases. Germline V CDR1 and CDR2: LGHNT, FRNRAP. V was clipped by 3 bases and J by 3 bases; unmatched bases: 1. The CDR3 consists of 13 residues. CDR3 sequence: CASGLGQEETQYF. In nucleotides, the CDR3 is TGTGCTAGTGGTTTAGGACAGGAAGAGACCCAGTACTTC.

The CDR3: CASMVLGNTEAFF. CDR3 nucleotides: TGTGCCAGCATGGTTCTCGGGAACACTGAAGCTTTCTTT. V gene TRBV2 combines with J gene TRBJ1-1; no reliable D call. Germline V lookup: CDR1 SNHLY, CDR2 FYNNEI. The CDR3 has 13 residues. V dropped 7 bases and J dropped 1 base, with 10 bases sitting between them.

V and J are TRBV3-1 (or the pseudogene TRBV3-2) and TRBJ1-2; 8 bases line up with TRBD1. Germline-derived CDR1 and CDR2 are LGHDT and YNNKEL (reference sequence). Losses at the gene ends were 0 bases for V and 8 bases for J; bases not matched to a gene: 11. This CDR3 has 16 amino acids. CDR3 in amino acids: CASSQDRGRGRAGYTF. For the CDR3, the DNA is TGTGCCAGCAGCCAAGATAGGGGCAGGGGGCGAGCCGGCTACACCTTC.

The chain carries TRBV6-1 and TRBJ1-6, with TRBD1 matching over 7 bases. V was clipped by 4 bases and J by 0 bases; unmatched bases: 3. Germline V lookup: CDR1 MNHNS, CDR2 SASEGT. CDR3 length: 16 amino acids. Here the CDR3 DNA reads TGTGCCAGCAGTGGCAGGGGGAGCTCCTATAATTCACCCCTCCACTTT. As protein: CASSGRGSSYNSPLHF.

The chain is built from TRBV18 and TRBJ2-3, with D maybe TRBD1 (5 bases). Trimming took 3 bases from V and 4 from J, leaving 11 bases between them. The germline V gene has CDR1 KGHSH and CDR2 LQKENI. This CDR3 region has 14 residues. CDR3 region: CASSPPMTADTQYF. The CDR3, as DNA: TGTGCCAGCTCACCTCCGATGACAGCAGATACGCAGTATTTT.

The chain is built from TRBV20-1 and TRBJ2-7, with a tentative D call TRBD1 (6 bases). Trimming cost V 3 bases and J 6 bases, with 18 bases left between them. The CDR3 totals 14 residues. The germline V gene has CDR1 DFQATT and CDR2 SNEGSKA (reference sequence). The CDR3 DNA follows: TGCAGTGCTAGTCGGCCAGGGGTAACTCCCGAGCAGTACTTC. It codes for CSASRPGVTPEQYF.

The genes are TRBV19 and TRBJ2-7, with D perhaps TRBD1 (6 bases). V was trimmed by 5 bases and J by 1 base, leaving 12 bases between them. CDR3 length: 14 amino acids. Looked up from germline, CDR1 is LNHDA and CDR2 is SQIVND (reference sequence). The CDR3 sequence is CASSLSTGSYEQYF. CDR3 bases: TGTGCCAGTAGTCTTTCGACAGGATCCTACGAGCAGTACTTC.

This clone was picked up one time. This chain uses TRBV6-1 with TRBJ2-7; 8 bases are a match to TRBD1. CDR1 is MNHNS, CDR2 SASEGT, per germline. CDR3 length equals 15 residues. V shed 6 bases, J shed 0 bases, and the junction held 7 bases outside the gene matches. The CDR3 DNA reads as TGTGCCAGCAGCCAAACAGGGGGACCCTCCTACGAGCAGTACTTC. Protein product: CASSQTGGPSYEQYF.

This chain connects TRBV27 to TRBJ1-2; TRBD1 agrees at 9 bases. J was trimmed by 8 bases and V by 4 bases; bases with no gene match: 5. This CDR3 spans 13 amino acids. Germline V CDR1 and CDR2: MNHEY, SMNVEV (reference sequence). The DNA for the CDR3 is TGTGCCAGCAGTTCAAGGACAGGGGCCGGCTACACCTTC. Translated, it gives CASSSRTGAGYTF.

CDR3 DNA sequence: TGTGCCAGCAGCTATAGCGGGGGAGGCACCGGGGAGCTGTTTTTT. Translated, it gives CASSYSGGGTGELFF. The chain combines TRBV5-4 with TRBJ2-2, with 9 bases fitting TRBD2. Trimming removed 3 bases from V and 4 bases from J; junction bases left unmatched: 4. The CDR3 sequence is 15 residues long. Germline CDR1 reads SGHNT; CDR2 reads YYREEE (reference sequence). Full variable domain (rest looked up from reference TRBV5-4 and TRBJ2-2): ETGVTQSPTHLIKTRGQQVTLRCSSQSGHNTVSWYQQALGQGPQFIFQYYREEENGRGNFPPRFSGLQFPNYSSELNVNALELDDSALYLCASSYSGGGTGELFFGEGSRLTVL.